These 12 T cell receptor beta chains share one sample of origin, sequenced in a study of cytomegalovirus exposure and HLA in healthy donors (dated by TCRdb to the late 2010s). The library was made by the immunoSEQ multiplex PCR assay. Here the immuneACCESS table is served through TCRdb, limited to in-frame sequences with V and J called. Missing clones are a known gap in these copies; in checked studies unresolved V genes cover under half, and the rest lacks a known reason. The sample table records some 170,000 clones; roughly nine tenths of these occur just once. The ten largest account for roughly 5.7% of the sample. Material for sequencing was PBMCs. The source is a woman in her twenties or thirties in good health and CMV-seronegative.

In regard to this clone: The same CDR3 is also encoded by other DNA sequences in this sample. The rearrangement links TRBV5-1 to TRBJ2-7; D not resolved. V was clipped by 0 bases and J by 0 bases, with 7 bases between them. The CDR3 has 14 residues. Germline assignment: CDR1 SGHRS and CDR2 YFSETQ. CDR3 region: CASSLERSSYEQYF. CDR3 bases: TGCGCCAGCAGCTTGGAACGGAGCTCCTACGAGCAGTACTTC.

This chain joins TRBV9 and TRBJ1-3; no definite D call. Trimming took 4 bases from V and 1 from J, leaving 6 bases between them. Germline CDR1 SGDLS, CDR2 YYNGEE. The CDR3 has 13 residues. The CDR3 reads CASSPESGNTIYF. The CDR3 DNA reads as TGTGCCAGCAGCCCGGAGTCTGGAAACACCATATATTTT.

The chain uses TRBV7-2 and TRBJ2-7; TRBD2 agrees at 9 bases. The V gene's germline CDR1 is SGHTA and CDR2 FQGNSA. V shed 2 bases, J shed 1 base, and the junction held 3 bases outside the gene matches. CDR3 length: 15 amino acids. CDR3: CASSLTSGSSYEQYF. The CDR3 coding sequence is TGTGCCAGCAGCTTAACTAGCGGGTCTTCCTACGAGCAGTACTTC.

V is TRBV2 and J is TRBJ1-6; the D is unclear. V lost 4 bases to trimming and J lost 7 bases, with 8 bases between them. The CDR3 extends over 13 amino acids. Germline CDR1 reads SNHLY; CDR2 reads FYNNEI. The CDR3 protein is CASSATRNSPLHF. Here the CDR3 DNA reads TGTGCCAGCAGTGCAACAAGAAATTCACCCCTCCACTTT.

On this clone: The same CDR3 can be traced to other DNA sequences in this sample. The chain recombines TRBV6-6 with TRBJ2-2; D is unresolved. The CDR3 loop spans 11 amino acids. Trimming removed 2 bases from V and 6 bases from J, with 1 base in between. Germline assignment: CDR1 MNHNY and CDR2 SVGAGI (reference sequence). The CDR3 here is CASSYPGELFF. Here the CDR3 DNA reads TGTGCCAGCAGTTACCCCGGGGAGCTGTTTTTT.

This clone has a single count. The chain recombines TRBV19 with TRBJ2-2; 13 bases are a match to TRBD2. The germline gives CDR1 LNHDA, CDR2 SQIVND (reference sequence). V gave up 6 bases and J gave up 5 bases; unmatched junction bases: 9. The CDR3 length is 17 residues. In DNA form, the CDR3 reads TGTGCCAGTAGCCCCGGACTAGCGGGAGCTGGAACCGGGGAGCTGTTTTTT. It translates to CASSPGLAGAGTGELFF.

The CDR3 nucleotides are TGTGCCAGTAGTATGGGAACAGGGGGAGAGCAGTACTTC. This translates into CASSMGTGGEQYF. The chain joins TRBV19 to TRBJ2-7; 8 bases match TRBD1. This CDR3 comprises 13 residues. Germline trimming cut 3 bases from V and 7 bases from J; bases unmatched to any gene: 5. The V gene's germline CDR1 is LNHDA and CDR2 SQIVND (reference sequence). The full variable domain, rest sourced from reference TRBV19 and TRBJ2-7, is DGGITQSPKYLFRKEGQNVTLSCEQNLNHDAMYWYRQDPGQGLRLIYYSQIVNDFQKGDIAEGYSVSREKKESFPLTVTSAQKNPTAFYLCASSMGTGGEQYFGPGTRLTVT.

CDR3 in DNA: TGTGCCAGCAGGGAAGCCATTCTGAGCAATCAGCCCCAGCATTTT. Amino acid sequence: CASREAILSNQPQHF. This rearrangement joins TRBV28 to TRBJ1-5, with D hard to call. V was pared by 6 bases and J by 1 base, with 13 bases between. CDR1 and CDR2 (germline): MDHEN, SYDVKM. The CDR3 is made up of 15 amino acids.

The chain joins TRBV6-5 to TRBJ2-5, with D hard to call. V was clipped by 2 bases and J by 5 bases, with 9 bases between them. Germline V CDR1 and CDR2: MNHEY, SVGAGI. The CDR3 contains 13 residues. CDR3 in DNA: TGTGCCAGCAGTTACGGGCTGTACGAGACCCAGTACTTC. It codes for CASSYGLYETQYF.

This clone was picked up a small number of times. V is TRBV5-1 and J is TRBJ1-2; a weak D match, TRBD1 (5 bases). There are 14 residues in the CDR3. The germline V gene has CDR1 SGHRS and CDR2 YFSETQ. The V and J ends lost 0 bases and 6 bases respectively, with 12 bases between them. The CDR3 nucleotides are TGCGCCAGCAGCTTGGAAGGGGAGTGGGATGGCTACACCTTC. As protein: CASSLEGEWDGYTF. The variable domain in full, completed from reference TRBV5-1 and TRBJ1-2, reads KAGVTQTPRYLIKTRGQQVTLSCSPISGHRSVSWYQQTPGQGLQFLFEYFSETQRNKGNFPGRFSGRQFSNSRSEMNVSTLELGDSALYLCASSLEGEWDGYTFGSGTRLTVV.

The V and J genes are TRBV28 and TRBJ2-5; a weak D match, TRBD1 (7 bases). Germline CDR1 and CDR2: MDHEN and SYDVKM. Trimming removed 1 base at V and 4 bases at J, with 10 bases between. The CDR3 runs 14 residues. CDR3 protein: CASSLSGGGETQYF. Here the CDR3 DNA reads TGTGCCAGCAGTTTATCAGGGGGAGGAGAGACCCAGTACTTC.

This sequence joins TRBV6-1 and TRBJ1-1; D not certain. The CDR3 covers 13 residues. The germline V and J ends were trimmed by 4 bases and 3 bases, with 9 bases remaining between them. The V gene's germline CDR1 is MNHNS and CDR2 SASEGT. The CDR3 spells CASSVRGHTEAFF. Written as DNA, the CDR3 is TGTGCCAGCAGTGTTCGCGGGCACACTGAAGCTTTCTTT.